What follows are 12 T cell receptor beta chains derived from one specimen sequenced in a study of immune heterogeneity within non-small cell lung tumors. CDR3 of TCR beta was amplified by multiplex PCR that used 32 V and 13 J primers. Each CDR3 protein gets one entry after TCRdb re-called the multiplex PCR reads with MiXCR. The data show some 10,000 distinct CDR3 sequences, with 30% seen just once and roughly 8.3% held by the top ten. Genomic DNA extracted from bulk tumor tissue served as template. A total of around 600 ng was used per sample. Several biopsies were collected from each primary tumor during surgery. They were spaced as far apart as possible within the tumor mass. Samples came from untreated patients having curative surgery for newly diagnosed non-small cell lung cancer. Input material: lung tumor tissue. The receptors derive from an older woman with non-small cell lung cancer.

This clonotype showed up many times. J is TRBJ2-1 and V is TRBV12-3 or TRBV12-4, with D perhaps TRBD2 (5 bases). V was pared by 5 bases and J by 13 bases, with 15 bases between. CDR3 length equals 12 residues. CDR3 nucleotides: TGTGCCAGCAGTGAGCCTACGCGGGTACAGTTCTTC. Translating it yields CASSEPTRVQFF.

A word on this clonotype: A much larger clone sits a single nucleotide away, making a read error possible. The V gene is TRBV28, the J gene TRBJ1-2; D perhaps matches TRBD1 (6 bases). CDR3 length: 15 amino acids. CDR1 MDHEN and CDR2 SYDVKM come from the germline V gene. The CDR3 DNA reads TGTGTCAGCTCCTCTTATCTGCGGGGGGCGAATGGCTACACCTTC. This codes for CVSSSYLRGANGYTF.

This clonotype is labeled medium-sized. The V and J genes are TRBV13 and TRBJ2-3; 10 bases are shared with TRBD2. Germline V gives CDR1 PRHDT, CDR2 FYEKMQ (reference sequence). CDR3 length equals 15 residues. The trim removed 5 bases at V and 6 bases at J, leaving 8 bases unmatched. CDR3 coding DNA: TGTGCCAGCAGCCCGCGGACTAGCGGCCACGATACGCAGTATTTT. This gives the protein CASSPRTSGHDTQYF.

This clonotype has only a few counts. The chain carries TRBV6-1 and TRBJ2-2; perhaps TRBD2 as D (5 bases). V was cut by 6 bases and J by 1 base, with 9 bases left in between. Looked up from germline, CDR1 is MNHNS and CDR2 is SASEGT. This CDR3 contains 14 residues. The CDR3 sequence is CASSNSGNTGELFF. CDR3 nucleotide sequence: TGTGCCAGCAGCAACAGCGGGAACACCGGGGAGCTGTTTTTT.

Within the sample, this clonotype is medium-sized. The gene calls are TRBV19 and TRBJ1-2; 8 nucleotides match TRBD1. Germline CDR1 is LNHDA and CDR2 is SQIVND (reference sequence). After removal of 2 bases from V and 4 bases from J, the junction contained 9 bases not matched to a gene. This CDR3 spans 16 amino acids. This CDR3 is CASSIMEGQAAYGYTF. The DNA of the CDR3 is TGTGCCAGTAGTATAATGGAGGGACAGGCCGCCTATGGCTACACCTTC.

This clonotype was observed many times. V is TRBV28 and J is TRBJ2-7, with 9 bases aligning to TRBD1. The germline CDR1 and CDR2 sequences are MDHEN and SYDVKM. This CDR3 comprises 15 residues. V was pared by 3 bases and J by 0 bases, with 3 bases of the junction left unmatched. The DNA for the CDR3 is TGTGCCAGCAGTTTTATGACAGGGGGCTCCTACGAGCAGTACTTC. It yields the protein CASSFMTGGSYEQYF.

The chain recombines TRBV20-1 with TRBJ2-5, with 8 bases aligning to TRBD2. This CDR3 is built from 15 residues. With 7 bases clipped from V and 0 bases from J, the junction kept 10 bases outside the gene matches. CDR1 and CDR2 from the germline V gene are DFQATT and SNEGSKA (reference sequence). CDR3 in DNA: TGCAGTGTTCGGACGGGACTAGGGTACCAAGAGACCCAGTACTTC. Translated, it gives CSVRTGLGYQETQYF.

The CDR3 here is CASSIGQDEKLFF. The CDR3, as DNA: TGTGCCAGCAGCATCGGACAGGATGAAAAACTGTTTTTT. V and J are TRBV28 and TRBJ1-4, with 7 nucleotides matching TRBD1. V was pared by 6 bases and J by 6 bases, with 4 bases of the junction left unmatched. CDR1 and CDR2 from the germline V gene are MDHEN and SYDVKM. CDR3 length: 13 amino acids.

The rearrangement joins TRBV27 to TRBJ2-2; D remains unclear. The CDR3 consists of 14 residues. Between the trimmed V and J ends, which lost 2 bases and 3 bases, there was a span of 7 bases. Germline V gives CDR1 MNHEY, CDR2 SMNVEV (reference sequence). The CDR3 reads CASSLLLHTGELFF. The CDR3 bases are TGTGCCAGCAGTTTACTACTACACACCGGGGAGCTGTTTTTT.

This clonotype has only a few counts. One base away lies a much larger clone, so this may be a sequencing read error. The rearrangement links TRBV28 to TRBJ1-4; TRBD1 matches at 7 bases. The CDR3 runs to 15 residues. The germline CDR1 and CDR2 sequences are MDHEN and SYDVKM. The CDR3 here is CASSSPGGKNGKLFF. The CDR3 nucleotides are TGTGCCAGCAGTTCACCAGGGGGAAAGAATGGAAAACTGTTTTTT.

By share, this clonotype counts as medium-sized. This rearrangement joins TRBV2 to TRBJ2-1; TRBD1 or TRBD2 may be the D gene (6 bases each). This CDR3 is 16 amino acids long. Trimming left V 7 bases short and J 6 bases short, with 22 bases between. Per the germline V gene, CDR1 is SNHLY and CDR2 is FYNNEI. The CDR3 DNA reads TGTGCCAGCACCGGGGGCCGGCAAGCCAGAGGCAATGAGCAGTTCTTC. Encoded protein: CASTGGRQARGNEQFF. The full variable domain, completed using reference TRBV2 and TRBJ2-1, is EPEVTQTPSHQVTQMGQEVILRCVPISNHLYFYWYRQILGQKVEFLVSFYNNEISEKSEIFDDQFSVERPDGSNFTLKIRSTKLEDSAMYFCASTGGRQARGNEQFFGPGTRLTVL.

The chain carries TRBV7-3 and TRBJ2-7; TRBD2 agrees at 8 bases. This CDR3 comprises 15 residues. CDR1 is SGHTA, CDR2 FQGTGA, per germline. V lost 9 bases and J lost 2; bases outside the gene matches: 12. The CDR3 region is CARSPRGGPPYEQYF. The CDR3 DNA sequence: TGTGCCAGAAGCCCACGGGGGGGGCCCCCCTACGAGCAGTACTTC.